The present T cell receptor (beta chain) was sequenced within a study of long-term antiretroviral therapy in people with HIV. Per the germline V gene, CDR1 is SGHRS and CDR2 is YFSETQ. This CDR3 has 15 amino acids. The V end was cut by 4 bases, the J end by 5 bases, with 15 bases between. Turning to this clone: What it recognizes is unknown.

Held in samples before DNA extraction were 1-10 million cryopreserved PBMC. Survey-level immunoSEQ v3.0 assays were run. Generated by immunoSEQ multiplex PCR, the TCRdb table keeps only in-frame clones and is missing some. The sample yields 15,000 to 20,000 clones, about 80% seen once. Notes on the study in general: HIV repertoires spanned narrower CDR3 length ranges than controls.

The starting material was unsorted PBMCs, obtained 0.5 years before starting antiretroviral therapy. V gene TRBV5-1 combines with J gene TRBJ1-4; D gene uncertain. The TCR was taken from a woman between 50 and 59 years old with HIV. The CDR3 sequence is CASSRAAAANEKLFF. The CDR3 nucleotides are TGCGCCAGCAGCCGCGCGGCGGCCGCGAATGAAAAACTGTTTTTT.